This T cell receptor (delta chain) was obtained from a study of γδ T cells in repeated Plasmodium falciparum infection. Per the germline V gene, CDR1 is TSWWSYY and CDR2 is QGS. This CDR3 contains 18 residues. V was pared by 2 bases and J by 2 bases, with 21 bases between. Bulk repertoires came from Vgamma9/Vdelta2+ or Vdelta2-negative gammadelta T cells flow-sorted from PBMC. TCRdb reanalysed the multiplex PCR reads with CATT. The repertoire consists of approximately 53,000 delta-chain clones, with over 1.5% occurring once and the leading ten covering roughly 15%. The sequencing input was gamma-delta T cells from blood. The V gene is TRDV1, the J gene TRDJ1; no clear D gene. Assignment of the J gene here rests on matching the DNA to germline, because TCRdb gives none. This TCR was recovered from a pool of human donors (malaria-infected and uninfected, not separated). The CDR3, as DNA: TGTGCTCTTGGGGAAGTCCCTTTCATCCTTTGGGTTACCGATAAACTCATCTTT. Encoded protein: CALGEVPFILWVTDKLIF.